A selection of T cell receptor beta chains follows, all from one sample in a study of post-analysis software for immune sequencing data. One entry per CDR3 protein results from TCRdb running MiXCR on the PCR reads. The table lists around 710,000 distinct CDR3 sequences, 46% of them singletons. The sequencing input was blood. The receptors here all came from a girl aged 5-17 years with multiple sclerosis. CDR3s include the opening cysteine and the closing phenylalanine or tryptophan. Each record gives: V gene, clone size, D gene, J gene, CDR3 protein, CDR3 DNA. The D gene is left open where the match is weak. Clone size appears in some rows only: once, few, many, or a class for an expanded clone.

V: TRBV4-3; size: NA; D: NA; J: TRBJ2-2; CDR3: CASSQARAGELFF; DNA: TGCGCCAGCAGCCAAGCGAGAGCCGGGGAGCTGTTTTTT
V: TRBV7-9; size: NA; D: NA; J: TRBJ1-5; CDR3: CASSLMGDQPQHF; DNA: TGTGCCAGCAGCTTAATGGGGGATCAGCCCCAGCATTTT
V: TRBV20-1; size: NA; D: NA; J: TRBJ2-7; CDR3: CSARVPRSSYEQYF; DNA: TGCAGTGCTAGAGTTCCACGAAGCTCCTACGAGCAGTACTTC
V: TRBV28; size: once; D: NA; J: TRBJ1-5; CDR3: CASSLTGSRNQPQHF; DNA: TGTGCCAGCAGTTTAACGGGGTCTAGAAATCAGCCCCAGCATTTT
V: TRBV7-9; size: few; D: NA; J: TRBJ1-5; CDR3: CASGGDQPQHF; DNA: TGTGCCAGCGGGGGGGACCAGCCCCAGCATTTT
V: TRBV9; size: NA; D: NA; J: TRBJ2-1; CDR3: CASSVDGGIGSYNGQFF; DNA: TGTGCCAGCAGCGTAGATGGCGGGATAGGCTCCTACAATGGGCAGTTCTTC
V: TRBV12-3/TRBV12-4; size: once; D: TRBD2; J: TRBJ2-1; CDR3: CASSYSAGSNNEQFF; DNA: TGTGCCAGCAGTTATTCAGCGGGATCTAACAATGAGCAGTTCTTC
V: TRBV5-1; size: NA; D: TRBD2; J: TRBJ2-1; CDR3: CASSLATSGSSYEQFF; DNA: TGCGCCAGCAGCTTGGCCACTAGCGGGAGCTCCTATGAGCAGTTCTTC
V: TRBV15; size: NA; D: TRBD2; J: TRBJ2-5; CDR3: CATSRVFGLAGDGTQYF; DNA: TGTGCCACCAGCAGAGTCTTCGGACTAGCGGGAGATGGGACCCAGTACTTC
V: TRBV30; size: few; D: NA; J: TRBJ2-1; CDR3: CAWRGGAVYIYNEQFF; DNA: TGTGCCTGGAGGGGGGGAGCGGTATACATCTACAATGAGCAGTTCTTC
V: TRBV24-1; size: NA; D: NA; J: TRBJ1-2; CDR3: CATSAWGWNGYTF; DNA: TGTGCCACCAGTGCCTGGGGATGGAACGGCTACACCTTC
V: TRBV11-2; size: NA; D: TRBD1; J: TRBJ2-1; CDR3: CASSHRSRGRRDEQFF; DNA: TGTGCCAGCAGCCACCGTAGCAGGGGGCGCCGGGATGAGCAGTTCTTC
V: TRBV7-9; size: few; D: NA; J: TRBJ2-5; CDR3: CASSDFRERGETQYF; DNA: TGTGCCAGCAGCGACTTCAGGGAAAGGGGGGAGACCCAGTACTTC
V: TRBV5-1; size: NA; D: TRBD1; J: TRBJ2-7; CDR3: CASSLGDRGLYEQYF; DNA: TGCGCCAGCAGCTTGGGGGACAGGGGGCTTTACGAGCAGTACTTC
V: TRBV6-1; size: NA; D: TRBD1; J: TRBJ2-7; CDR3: CASSGRTGGLEQYF; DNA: TGTGCCAGCAGTGGCCGGACAGGGGGTCTCGAGCAGTACTTC
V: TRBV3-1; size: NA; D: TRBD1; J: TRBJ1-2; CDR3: CASSPRGQVAYGYTF; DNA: TGTGCCAGCAGCCCCCGAGGACAGGTCGCCTATGGCTACACCTTC
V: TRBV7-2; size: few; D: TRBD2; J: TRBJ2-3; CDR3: CASSLGDGLAARDTQYF; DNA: TGTGCCAGCAGCCTAGGGGATGGACTAGCGGCCCGCGATACGCAGTATTTT
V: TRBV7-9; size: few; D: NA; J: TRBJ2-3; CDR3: CASSLGADFLTDTQYF; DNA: TGTGCCAGCAGCCTGGGGGCGGACTTCCTCACAGATACGCAGTATTTT
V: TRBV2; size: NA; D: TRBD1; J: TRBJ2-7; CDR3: CASSLNRDSFSEQYF; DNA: TGTGCCAGCAGCTTAAACCGGGACAGTTTTTCCGAGCAGTACTTC
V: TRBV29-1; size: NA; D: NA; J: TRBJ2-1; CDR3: CSGAYTYNEQFF; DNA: TGCAGCGGGGCGTACACCTACAATGAGCAGTTCTTC
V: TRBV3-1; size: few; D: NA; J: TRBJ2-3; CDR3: CASSQGLGWTDTQYF; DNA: TGTGCCAGCAGCCAAGGGCTAGGGTGGACAGATACGCAGTATTTT
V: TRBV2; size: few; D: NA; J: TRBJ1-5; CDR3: CASSGDTIGNQPQHF; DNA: TGTGCCAGCAGTGGGGACACAATTGGCAATCAGCCCCAGCATTTT
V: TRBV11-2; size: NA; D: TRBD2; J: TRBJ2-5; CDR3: CASTPAGAQWAQYF; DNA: TGTGCCAGCACCCCAGCGGGGGCGCAGTGGGCCCAGTACTTC
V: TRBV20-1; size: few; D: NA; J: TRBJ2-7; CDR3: CSASKGWTYEQYF; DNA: TGCAGTGCTAGTAAGGGATGGACGTACGAGCAGTACTTC
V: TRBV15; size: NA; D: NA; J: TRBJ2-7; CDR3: CATSRDPSAWAYEQYF; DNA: TGTGCCACCAGCAGAGATCCGTCAGCTTGGGCCTACGAGCAGTACTTC
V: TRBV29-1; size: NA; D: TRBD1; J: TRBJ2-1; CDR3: CSFRQGPSSYNEQFF; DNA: TGCAGCTTCAGACAGGGCCCGAGCTCCTACAATGAGCAGTTCTTC
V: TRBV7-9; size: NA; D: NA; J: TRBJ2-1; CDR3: CASSLRREFGYNEQFF; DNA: TGTGCCAGCAGCTTACGTAGGGAGTTCGGCTACAATGAGCAGTTCTTC